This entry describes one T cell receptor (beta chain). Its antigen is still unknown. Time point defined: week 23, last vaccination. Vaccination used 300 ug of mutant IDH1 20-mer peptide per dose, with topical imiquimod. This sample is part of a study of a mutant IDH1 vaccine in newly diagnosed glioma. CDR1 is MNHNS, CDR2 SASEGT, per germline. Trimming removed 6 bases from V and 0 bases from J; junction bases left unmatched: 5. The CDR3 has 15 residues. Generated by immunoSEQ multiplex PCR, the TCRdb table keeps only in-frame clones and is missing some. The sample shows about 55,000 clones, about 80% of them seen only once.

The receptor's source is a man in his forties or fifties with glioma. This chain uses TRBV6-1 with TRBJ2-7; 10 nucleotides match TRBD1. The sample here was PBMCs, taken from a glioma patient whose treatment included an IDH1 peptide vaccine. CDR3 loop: CASRSGQGSSYEQYF. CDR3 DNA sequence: TGTGCCAGCAGATCGGGACAGGGGTCCTCCTACGAGCAGTACTTC.